Presented here are 8 T cell receptor beta chains from one specimen sequenced in a study of blood T cell repertoires in COVID-19. Using immunoSEQ multiplex PCR, the repertoire was profiled, and TCRdb retains in-frame clones only, with some absent. Seen here are about 120,000 clones, about two thirds observed once, and the top ten hold 0.86%. Sequenced input: peripheral blood. These receptor sequences come from a human donor with acute or convalescent COVID-19. The donor label of this sample is uncertain.

The chain uses TRBV2 and TRBJ1-1; possible D gene TRBD1, 5 bases. CDR3 length: 14 amino acids. Germline-derived CDR1 and CDR2 are SNHLY and FYNNEI. Trimming removed 8 bases at V and 5 bases at J, with 18 bases between. The DNA of the CDR3 is TGTGCCAGCTCTGGAGGGCAGGGCAGTACTGAAGCTTTCTTT. Translation gives CASSGGQGSTEAFF.

The chain has TRBV10-3 and TRBJ1-2; TRBD1 aligns across 9 bases. From germline, CDR1 is ENHRY and CDR2 SYGVKD. V lost 5 bases and J lost 7; bases outside the gene matches: 11. This CDR3 is 15 amino acids long. The CDR3 nucleotides read TGTGCCATCAGTCCCGGGACAGGGAAAACTCCTGGCTACACCTTC. This codes for CAISPGTGKTPGYTF.

This chain links TRBV14 with TRBJ1-1; D is uncertain. Germline CDR1 and CDR2: SGHDN and FVKESK. V was clipped by 5 bases and J by 7 bases, with 17 bases between them. This CDR3 comprises 14 residues. CDR3 residues: CASSDYLLGLEAFF. DNA for the CDR3: TGTGCCAGCAGCGACTACCTCCTGGGTCTTGAAGCTTTCTTT. The full variable domain, rest sourced from reference TRBV14 and TRBJ1-1, is EAGVTQFPSHSVIEKGQTVTLRCDPISGHDNLYWYRRVMGKEIKFLLHFVKESKQDESGMPNNRFLAERTGGTYSTLKVQPAELEDSGVYFCASSDYLLGLEAFFGQGTRLTVV.

The CDR3 nucleotides are TGTGCCAGCAGCAGGACAGGGGGGCCAGCTTTCTTT. Translation: CASSRTGGPAFF. The genes are TRBV25-1 and TRBJ1-1; 10 nucleotides match TRBD1. Germline-derived CDR1 and CDR2 are MGHDK and SYGVNS. The trim removed 6 bases at V and 10 bases at J, leaving 5 bases unmatched. The CDR3 spans 12 residues. The variable domain in full, with the rest retrieved from reference TRBV25-1 and TRBJ1-1, is EADIYQTPRYLVIGTGKKITLECSQTMGHDKMYWYQQDPGMELHLIHYSYGVNSTEKGDLSSESTVSRIRTEHFPLTLESARPSHTSQYLCASSRTGGPAFFGQGTRLTVV.

Points on this clone: Other DNA sequences in the same sample also yield this CDR3. The V gene is TRBV11-2, the J gene TRBJ1-1; D is unresolved. V lost 0 bases and J lost 6, with 8 bases in between. Germline V gene lookup returns CDR1 SGHAT and CDR2 FQNNGV. The CDR3 spans 13 residues. For the CDR3, the DNA is TGTGCCAGCAGCTTAGATCGGGTCTCTGAAGCTTTCTTT. It codes for CASSLDRVSEAFF. The entire variable domain, with the rest obtained from reference TRBV11-2 and TRBJ1-1, is as follows: EAGVAQSPRYKIIEKRQSVAFWCNPISGHATLYWYQQILGQGPKLLIQFQNNGVVDDSQLPKDRFSAERLKGVDSTLKIQPAKLEDSAVYLCASSLDRVSEAFFGQGTRLTVV.

V gene TRBV12-5 combines with J gene TRBJ1-4; possibly TRBD1 for D (5 bases). Germline V lookup: CDR1 LGHNT, CDR2 FRNRAP. Trimming pared 2 bases from V and 8 bases from J, leaving 12 bases between. The CDR3 runs to 14 residues. The CDR3 is CASGLRGHEEKLFF. CDR3 sequence (DNA): TGTGCTAGTGGTTTGAGGGGCCACGAAGAAAAACTGTTTTTT.

The chain carries TRBV6-5 and TRBJ2-7; D perhaps matches TRBD1 (5 bases). The V and J ends lost 8 bases and 6 bases respectively, with 17 bases between them. The CDR3 has 13 amino acids. Germline V lookup: CDR1 MNHEY, CDR2 SVGAGI. The CDR3 nucleotides read TGTGCCAGCGTCCAACAGGTCCCCCCCGAGCAGTACGTC. This codes for CASVQQVPPEQYV.

This clone has only one observation. V usage is TRBV5-1 and J usage is TRBJ2-1, with TRBD2 identical over 11 bases. Per germline, CDR1 SGHRS and CDR2 YFSETQ. The length of the CDR3 is 15 residues. V shed 6 bases, J shed 3 bases, and the junction held 5 bases outside the gene matches. Here the CDR3 DNA reads TGCGCCAGCACCCCGGGACTAGCGGACTACAATGAGCAGTTCTTC. It is translated as CASTPGLADYNEQFF.